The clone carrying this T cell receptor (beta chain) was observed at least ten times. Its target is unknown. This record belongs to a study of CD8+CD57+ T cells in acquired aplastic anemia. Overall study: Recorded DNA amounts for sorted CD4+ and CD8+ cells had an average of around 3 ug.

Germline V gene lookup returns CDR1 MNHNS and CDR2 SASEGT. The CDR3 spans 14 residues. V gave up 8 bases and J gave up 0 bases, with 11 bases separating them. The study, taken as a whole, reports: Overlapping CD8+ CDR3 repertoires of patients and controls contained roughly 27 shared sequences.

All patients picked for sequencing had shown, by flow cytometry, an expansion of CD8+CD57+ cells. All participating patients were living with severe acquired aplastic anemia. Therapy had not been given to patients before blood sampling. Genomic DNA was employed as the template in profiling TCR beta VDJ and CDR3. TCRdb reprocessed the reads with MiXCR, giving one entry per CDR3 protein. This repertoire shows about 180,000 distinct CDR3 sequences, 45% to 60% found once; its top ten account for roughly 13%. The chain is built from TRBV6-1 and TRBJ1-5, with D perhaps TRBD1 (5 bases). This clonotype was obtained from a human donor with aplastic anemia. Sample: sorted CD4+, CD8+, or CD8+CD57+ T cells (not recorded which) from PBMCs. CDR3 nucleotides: TGTGCCAGCCATGGGGCATATAGCAATCAGCCCCAGCATTTT. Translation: CASHGAYSNQPQHF.